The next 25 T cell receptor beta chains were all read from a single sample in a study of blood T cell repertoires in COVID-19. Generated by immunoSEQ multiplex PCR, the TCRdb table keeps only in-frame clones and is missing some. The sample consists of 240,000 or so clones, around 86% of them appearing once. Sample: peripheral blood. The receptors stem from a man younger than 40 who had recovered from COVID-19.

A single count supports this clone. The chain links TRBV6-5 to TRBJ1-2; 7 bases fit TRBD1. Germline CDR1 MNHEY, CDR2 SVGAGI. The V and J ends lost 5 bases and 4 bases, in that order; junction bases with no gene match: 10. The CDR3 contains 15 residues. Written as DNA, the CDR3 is TGTGCCAGCAGTACCCGACAGGGCGGATTCTATGGCTACACCTTC. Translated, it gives CASSTRQGGFYGYTF.

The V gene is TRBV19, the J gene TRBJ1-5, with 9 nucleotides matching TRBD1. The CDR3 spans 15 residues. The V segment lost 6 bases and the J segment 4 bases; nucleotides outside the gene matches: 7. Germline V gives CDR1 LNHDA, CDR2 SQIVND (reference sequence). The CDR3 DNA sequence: TGTGCCAGTAGGGGACAGGGAATGGTTAATCAGCCCCAGCATTTT. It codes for CASRGQGMVNQPQHF.

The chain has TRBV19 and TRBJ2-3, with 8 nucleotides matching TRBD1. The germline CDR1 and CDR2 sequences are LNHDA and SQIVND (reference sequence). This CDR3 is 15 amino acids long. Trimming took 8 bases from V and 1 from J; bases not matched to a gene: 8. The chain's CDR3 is CASRDRGSGTDTQYF. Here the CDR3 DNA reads TGTGCCAGTCGTGACAGGGGATCCGGCACAGATACGCAGTATTTT.

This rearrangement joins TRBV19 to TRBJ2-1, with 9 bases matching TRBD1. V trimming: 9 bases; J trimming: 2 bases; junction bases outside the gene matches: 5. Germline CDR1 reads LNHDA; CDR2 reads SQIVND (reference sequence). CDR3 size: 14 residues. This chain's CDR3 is CASRRQGAYNEQFF. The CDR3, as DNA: TGTGCCAGCCGCCGACAGGGGGCCTACAATGAGCAGTTCTTC.

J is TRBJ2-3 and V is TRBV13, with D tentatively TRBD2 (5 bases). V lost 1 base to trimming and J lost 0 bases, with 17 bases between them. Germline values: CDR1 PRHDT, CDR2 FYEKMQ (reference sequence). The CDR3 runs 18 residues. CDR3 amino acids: CASSLAVGRGPSTDTQYF. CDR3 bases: TGTGCCAGCAGCTTAGCGGTTGGGCGCGGGCCAAGCACAGATACGCAGTATTTT.

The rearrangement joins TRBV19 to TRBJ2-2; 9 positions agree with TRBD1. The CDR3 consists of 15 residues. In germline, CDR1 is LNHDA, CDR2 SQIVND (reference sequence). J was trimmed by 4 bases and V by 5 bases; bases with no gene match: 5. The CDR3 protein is CASSLRTGVTGELFF. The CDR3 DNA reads TGTGCCAGTAGTCTTAGGACAGGGGTCACCGGGGAGCTGTTTTTT.

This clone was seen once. CDR3 bases: TGTGCCAGCAGCCCTCTTCCGGCAGGGGGCTACAATGAGCAGTTCTTC. Protein product: CASSPLPAGGYNEQFF. The chain carries TRBV7-9 and TRBJ2-1; 7 bases match TRBD1. J was trimmed by 3 bases and V by 5 bases; bases with no gene match: 10. The germline gives CDR1 SEHNR, CDR2 FQNEAQ (reference sequence). This CDR3 is built from 16 residues.

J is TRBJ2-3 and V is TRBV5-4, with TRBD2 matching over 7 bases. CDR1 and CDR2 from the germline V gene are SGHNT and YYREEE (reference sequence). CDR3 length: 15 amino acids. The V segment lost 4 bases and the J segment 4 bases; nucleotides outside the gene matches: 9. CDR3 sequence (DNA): TGTGCCAGCAGCCCCGGACTAGTCATGCCAGATACGCAGTATTTT. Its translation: CASSPGLVMPDTQYF.

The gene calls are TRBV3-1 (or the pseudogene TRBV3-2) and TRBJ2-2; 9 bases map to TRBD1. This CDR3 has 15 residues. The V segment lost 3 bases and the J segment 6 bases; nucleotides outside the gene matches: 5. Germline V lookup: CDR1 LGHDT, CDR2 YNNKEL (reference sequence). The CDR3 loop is CASSQGTGWSGELFF. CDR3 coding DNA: TGTGCCAGCAGCCAGGGGACAGGGTGGTCCGGGGAGCTGTTTTTT.

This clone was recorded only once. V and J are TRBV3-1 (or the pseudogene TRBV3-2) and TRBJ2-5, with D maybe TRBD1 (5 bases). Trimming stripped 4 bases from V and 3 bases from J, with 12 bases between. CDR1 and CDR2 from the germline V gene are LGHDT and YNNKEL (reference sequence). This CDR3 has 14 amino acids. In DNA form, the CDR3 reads TGTGCCAGCAGCCGGCTCGGACACAAAGAGACCCAGTACTTC. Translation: CASSRLGHKETQYF.

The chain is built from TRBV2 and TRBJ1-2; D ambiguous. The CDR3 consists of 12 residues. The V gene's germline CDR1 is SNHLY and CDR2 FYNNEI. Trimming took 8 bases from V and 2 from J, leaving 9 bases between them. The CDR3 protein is CASQTGNYGYTF. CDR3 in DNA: TGTGCCAGCCAGACGGGAAACTATGGCTACACCTTC.

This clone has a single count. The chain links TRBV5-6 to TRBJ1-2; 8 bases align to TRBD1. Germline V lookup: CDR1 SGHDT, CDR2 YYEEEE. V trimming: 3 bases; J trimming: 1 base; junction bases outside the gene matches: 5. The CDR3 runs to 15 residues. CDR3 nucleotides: TGTGCCAGCAGCTGGGGGGACAGGAGTAACTATGGCTACACCTTC. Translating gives CASSWGDRSNYGYTF. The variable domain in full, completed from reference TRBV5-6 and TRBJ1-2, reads DAGVTQSPTHLIKTRGQQVTLRCSPKSGHDTVSWYQQALGQGPQFIFQYYEEEERQRGNFPDRFSGHQFPNYSSELNVNALLLGDSALYLCASSWGDRSNYGYTFGSGTRLTVV.

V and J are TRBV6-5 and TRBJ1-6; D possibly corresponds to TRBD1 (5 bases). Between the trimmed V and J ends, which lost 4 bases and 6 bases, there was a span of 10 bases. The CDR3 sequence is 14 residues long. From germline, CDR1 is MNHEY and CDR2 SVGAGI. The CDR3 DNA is TGTGCCAGCAGTTTTGGGCAGGGTAATTCACCCCTCCACTTT. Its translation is CASSFGQGNSPLHF.

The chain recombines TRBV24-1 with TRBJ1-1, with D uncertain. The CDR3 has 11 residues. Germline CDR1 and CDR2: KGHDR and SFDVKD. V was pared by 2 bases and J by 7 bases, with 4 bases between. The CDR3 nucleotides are TGTGCCACCAGTGATTCGTTTGAAGCTTTCTTT. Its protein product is CATSDSFEAFF.

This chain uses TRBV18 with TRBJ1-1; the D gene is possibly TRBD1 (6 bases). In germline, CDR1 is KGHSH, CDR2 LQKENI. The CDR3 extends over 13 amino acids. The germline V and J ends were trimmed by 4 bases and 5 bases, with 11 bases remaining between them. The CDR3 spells CASSLRGGTEAFF. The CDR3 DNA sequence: TGTGCCAGCTCACTCAGGGGTGGGACTGAAGCTTTCTTT. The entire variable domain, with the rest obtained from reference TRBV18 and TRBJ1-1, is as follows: NAGVMQNPRHLVRRRGQEARLRCSPMKGHSHVYWYRQLPEEGLKFMVYLQKENIIDESGMPKERFSAEFPKEGPSILRIQQVVRGDSAAYFCASSLRGGTEAFFGQGTRLTVV.

As DNA, the CDR3 is TGCGCCAGCAGCTTGGATGTCTTGGGGAGCCCTAACTATGGCTACACCTTC. Protein product: CASSLDVLGSPNYGYTF. The chain combines TRBV5-1 with TRBJ1-2; no clear D gene. CDR3 length equals 17 residues. Trimming pared 0 bases from V and 0 bases from J, leaving 15 bases between. The germline V gene encodes CDR1 SGHRS and CDR2 YFSETQ.

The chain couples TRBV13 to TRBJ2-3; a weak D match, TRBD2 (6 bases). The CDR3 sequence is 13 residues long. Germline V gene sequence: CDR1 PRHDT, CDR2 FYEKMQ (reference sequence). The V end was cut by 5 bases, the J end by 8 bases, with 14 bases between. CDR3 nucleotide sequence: TGTGCCAGCAGCCCACCCCCCGGGGGTACGCAGTATTTT. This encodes CASSPPPGGTQYF.

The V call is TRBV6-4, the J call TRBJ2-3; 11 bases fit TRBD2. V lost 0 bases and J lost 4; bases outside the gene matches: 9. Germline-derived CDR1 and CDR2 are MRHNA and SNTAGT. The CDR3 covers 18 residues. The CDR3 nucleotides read TGTGCCAGCAGTGACTCTGGTAGCGGGGGGGCCGGGGCAGATACGCAGTATTTT. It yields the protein CASSDSGSGGAGADTQYF.

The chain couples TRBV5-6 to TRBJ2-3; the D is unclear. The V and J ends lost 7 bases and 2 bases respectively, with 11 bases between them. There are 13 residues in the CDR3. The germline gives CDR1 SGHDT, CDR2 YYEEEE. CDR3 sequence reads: CASSKQNTDTQYF. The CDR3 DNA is TGTGCCAGCTCAAAACAGAACACAGATACGCAGTATTTT.

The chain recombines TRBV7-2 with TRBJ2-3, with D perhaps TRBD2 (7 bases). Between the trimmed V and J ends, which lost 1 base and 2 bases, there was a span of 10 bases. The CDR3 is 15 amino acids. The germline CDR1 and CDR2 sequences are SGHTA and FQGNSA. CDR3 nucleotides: TGTGCCAGCAGCTTAGGGGGGGGCATCACAGATACGCAGTATTTT. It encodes CASSLGGGITDTQYF.

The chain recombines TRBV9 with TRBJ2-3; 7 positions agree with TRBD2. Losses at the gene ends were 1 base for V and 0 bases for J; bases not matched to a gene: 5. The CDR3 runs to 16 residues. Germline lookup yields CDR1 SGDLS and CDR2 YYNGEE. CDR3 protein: CASSVREGASTDTQYF. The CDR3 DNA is TGTGCCAGCAGCGTAAGGGAGGGTGCTAGCACAGATACGCAGTATTTT.

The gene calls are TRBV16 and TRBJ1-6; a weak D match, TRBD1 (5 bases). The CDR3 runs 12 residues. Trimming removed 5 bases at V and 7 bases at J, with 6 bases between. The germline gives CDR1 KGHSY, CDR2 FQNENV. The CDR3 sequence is CASSAGNSPLHF. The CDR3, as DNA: TGTGCCAGCAGCGCAGGGAATTCACCCCTCCACTTT.

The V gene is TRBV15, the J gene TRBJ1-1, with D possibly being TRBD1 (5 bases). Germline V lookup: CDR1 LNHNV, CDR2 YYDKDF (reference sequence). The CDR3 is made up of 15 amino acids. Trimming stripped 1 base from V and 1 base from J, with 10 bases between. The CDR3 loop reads CATSRVGGANTEAFF. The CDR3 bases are TGTGCCACCAGCAGAGTTGGAGGGGCGAACACTGAAGCTTTCTTT.

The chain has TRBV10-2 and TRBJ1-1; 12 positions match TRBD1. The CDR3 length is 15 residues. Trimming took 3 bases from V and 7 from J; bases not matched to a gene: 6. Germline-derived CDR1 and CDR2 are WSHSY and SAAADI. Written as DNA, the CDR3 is TGCGCCAGCAGTGACCGGGGACAGGGGGCGAGTGAAGCTTTCTTT. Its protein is CASSDRGQGASEAFF.

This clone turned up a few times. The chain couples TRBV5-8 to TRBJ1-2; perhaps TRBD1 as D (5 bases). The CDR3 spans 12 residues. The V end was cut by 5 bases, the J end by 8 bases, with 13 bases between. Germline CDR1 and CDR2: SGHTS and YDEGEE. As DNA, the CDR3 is TGTGCCAGCAGACACGGAAGGGGCGGCTACACCTTC. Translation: CASRHGRGGYTF. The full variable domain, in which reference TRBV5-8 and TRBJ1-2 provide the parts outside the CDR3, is EAGVTQSPTHLIKTRGQQATLRCSPISGHTSVYWYQQALGLGLQFLLWYDEGEERNRGNFPPRFSGRQFPNYSSELNVNALELEDSALYLCASRHGRGGYTFGSGTRLTVV.